This T cell receptor (beta chain) was identified in a study of cytomegalovirus exposure and HLA in healthy donors. Produced via immunoSEQ multiplex PCR; TCRdb's table is partial and in-frame only. The sample includes tens of thousands of clones, over 85% of them seen just once. CDR1 MGHDK and CDR2 SYGVNS come from the germline V gene. The CDR3 is 17 residues long. Trimming removed 2 bases from V and 5 bases from J; junction bases left unmatched: 6. This clone was seen only once. The origin of this receptor is a woman in her 30s in good health and CMV-seronegative. Material for sequencing was PBMCs. The chain combines TRBV25-1 with TRBJ2-5; TRBD2 matches at 15 bases. CDR3 protein: CASSEGRTSGGAETQYF. CDR3 sequence (DNA): TGTGCCAGCAGTGAAGGTCGGACTAGCGGGGGGGCTGAGACCCAGTACTTC. The full variable domain, with the rest looked up from reference TRBV25-1 and TRBJ2-5, is EADIYQTPRYLVIGTGKKITLECSQTMGHDKMYWYQQDPGMELHLIHYSYGVNSTEKGDLSSESTVSRIRTEHFPLTLESARPSHTSQYLCASSEGRTSGGAETQYFGPGTRLLVL.